The TCR beta chain under discussion was sequenced for a study of blood T cell repertoires in COVID-19. Turning to the study itself: Researchers got acute and convalescent COVID-19 samples from the United States, Italy and Spain.

Seattle-derived patients entered the study during active infection and were followed longitudinally. The V gene's germline CDR1 is SGHNT and CDR2 YENEEA. V was clipped by 2 bases and J by 4 bases; unmatched bases: 7. This CDR3 spans 15 amino acids. Authors' data handling: Reference gene primers were amplified, and this amplification served to estimate nucleated cell counts. Here immunoSEQ multiplex PCR was the method, and the copy in TCRdb shows in-frame clones only, minus some. The V and J calls and clone size were taken over from that table, and D and trimming were inferred from the DNA. Here the sample spans roughly 500,000 clones, 75% to 90% being singletons.

This rearrangement joins TRBV11-3 to TRBJ2-5; the match to TRBD1 covers 7 bases. This TCR was sampled from a man aged 18 to 29 with COVID-19, enrolled during active disease. The specimen was peripheral blood. This chain's CDR3 is CASSLLGSGGETQYF. The CDR3 nucleotides are TGTGCCAGCAGCTTATTGGGGTCAGGGGGAGAGACCCAGTACTTC.